This TCR beta chain was observed in a study of early T cells in non-severe SARS-CoV-2 infection. Study information: RNA in bulk from unsorted whole blood was sequenced, and chains were unpaired.

TCRdb used MiXCR to reprocess the 5' RACE reads, holding one entry per CDR3 protein. The table has 55,000 or so distinct CDR3 sequences, around 10% seen once; the top ten hold around 9.6%. The CDR3 length is 14 residues. Trimming left V 5 bases short and J 6 bases short, with 17 bases between. Germline-derived CDR1 and CDR2 are SGHVS and FQNEAQ. The TCR comes from an adult who was a healthcare worker with PCR-confirmed SARS-CoV-2 infection or an uninfected control (not recorded which). V usage is TRBV7-8 and J usage is TRBJ2-7; D ambiguous. Material for sequencing was whole blood. The CDR3 DNA follows: TGTGCCAGCAGCCTACTCCCAATAGTCTCCGAGCAGTACTTC. This gives the protein CASSLLPIVSEQYF.